These 27 T cell receptor beta chains share one sample of origin, sequenced in a study of blood T cell repertoires in COVID-19. Clones were read by immunoSEQ multiplex PCR, and TCRdb kept only the in-frame ones, dropping some. The sample yields about 530,000 clones, around nine tenths seen once. Sequencing was done on a sample of peripheral blood. Receptor source: a woman aged 45-60 years with COVID-19, enrolled during active disease.

This clone was detected only a few times. Other DNA sequences in this specimen translate into the identical CDR3. This sequence joins TRBV5-4 and TRBJ1-2; 8 bases are a match to TRBD1. Trimming at V came to 0 bases and at J to 4 bases, leaving 2 bases not matched to a gene. This CDR3 spans 14 amino acids. CDR1 is SGHNT and CDR2 is YYREEE in the germline V gene (reference sequence). The CDR3 here is CASSLVGQGYGYTF. CDR3 nucleotides: TGTGCCAGCAGCTTGGTCGGACAGGGCTATGGCTACACCTTC.

The gene calls are TRBV5-4 and TRBJ1-4; 9 positions match TRBD1. The V gene end was trimmed by 4 bases and the J gene end by 7 bases; junction bases not matched to a gene: 8. Germline loops: CDR1 SGHNT, CDR2 YYREEE (reference sequence). This CDR3 is built from 15 residues. The CDR3 DNA sequence: TGTGCCAGCAGCCCGAACAGGGGGCAAGGTGAAAAACTGTTTTTT. This codes for CASSPNRGQGEKLFF.

The rearrangement joins TRBV6-5 to TRBJ2-5; D ambiguous. Germline lookup yields CDR1 MNHEY and CDR2 SVGAGI. This CDR3 region has 14 residues. V lost 1 base, J lost 5 bases, and 11 bases lay in between. The CDR3 loop is CASSYLRNRETQYF. The CDR3 coding sequence is TGTGCCAGCAGTTACTTGAGGAATCGGGAGACCCAGTACTTC.

J is TRBJ1-3 and V is TRBV7-6, with D hard to call. The V and J ends lost 0 bases and 0 bases respectively, with 6 bases between them. Germline V gives CDR1 SGHVS, CDR2 FNYEAQ. This CDR3 has 15 amino acids. In DNA, the CDR3 is TGTGCCAGCAGCTTAGCGGCAGGCTCTGGAAACACCATATATTTT. Its protein is CASSLAAGSGNTIYF.

V and J are TRBV7-3 and TRBJ1-1; TRBD1 might be the D (6 bases). CDR3 size: 17 residues. The germline V gene has CDR1 SGHTA and CDR2 FQGTGA. Trimming removed 4 bases at V and 0 bases at J, with 18 bases between. CDR3 protein: CASSSNPGHLMNTEAFF. In DNA form, the CDR3 reads TGTGCCAGCAGCTCTAACCCGGGACACCTGATGAACACTGAAGCTTTCTTT. The whole variable domain, filled in from reference TRBV7-3 and TRBJ1-1, reads GAGVSQTPSNKVTEKGKYVELRCDPISGHTALYWYRQSLGQGPEFLIYFQGTGAADDSGLPNDRFFAVRPEGSVSTLKIQRTERGDSAVYLCASSSNPGHLMNTEAFFGQGTRLTVV.

The chain has TRBV12-3 or TRBV12-4 and TRBJ1-2; 7 bases are a match to TRBD1. The ends lost 6 bases at V and 7 bases at J; junction bases unmatched: 8. The CDR3 is made up of 13 amino acids. CDR3 loop: CASRGDSDIGYTF. The CDR3, as DNA: TGTGCCAGCAGGGGGGACAGTGACATTGGCTACACCTTC.

This clone appeared once. As DNA, the CDR3 is TGTGCCAGCAGCGTAGCGGACCCCGAGGAGGCAGATACGCAGTATTTT. Translated: CASSVADPEEADTQYF. The rearrangement joins TRBV11-3 to TRBJ2-3; D perhaps matches TRBD2 (6 bases). The CDR3 sequence is 16 residues long. The germline gives CDR1 SGHNT, CDR2 YENEEA. V shed 5 bases and J shed 4 bases, with 19 bases lying between them.

The chain has TRBV3-1 (or the pseudogene TRBV3-2) and TRBJ2-3; D remains ambiguous. Looked up from germline, CDR1 is LGHDT and CDR2 is YNNKEL (reference sequence). V dropped 2 bases and J dropped 6 bases, with 15 bases sitting between them. The CDR3 is 15 amino acids. The CDR3 protein is CASSQLLEASDTQYF. CDR3 DNA sequence: TGTGCCAGCAGCCAACTTCTAGAGGCCAGCGATACGCAGTATTTT.

V usage is TRBV10-1 and J usage is TRBJ2-3; D is possibly TRBD2 (6 bases). V was pared by 6 bases and J by 5 bases, with 15 bases between. Germline V gene lookup returns CDR1 WNHNN and CDR2 SYGVQD (reference sequence). The CDR3 has 14 residues. CDR3 nucleotide sequence: TGCGCCAGCAGCGCCTCGGAGGGCAAAGATACGCAGTATTTT. Protein product: CASSASEGKDTQYF.

The chain recombines TRBV5-1 with TRBJ1-1; the D gene is possibly TRBD1 (5 bases). This CDR3 has 16 residues. V was trimmed by 1 base and J by 2 bases, leaving 15 bases between them. CDR1 SGHRS and CDR2 YFSETQ come from the germline V gene. CDR3 in amino acids: CASSLSSGGANTEAFF. The CDR3 coding sequence is TGCGCCAGCAGCTTGTCGTCAGGAGGGGCAAACACTGAAGCTTTCTTT.

The CDR3 DNA reads TGTGCCAGCAGCTTGGGATCAGGATCTTATGGCTACACCTTC. Its translation is CASSLGSGSYGYTF. V and J are TRBV5-4 and TRBJ1-2, with D uncertain. CDR1 and CDR2 from the germline V gene are SGHNT and YYREEE (reference sequence). The ends were cut back, 0 bases at V and 5 bases at J, with 11 bases in the middle. The CDR3 totals 14 residues.

This chain joins TRBV6-5 and TRBJ1-2; possible D gene TRBD1, 5 bases. With 7 bases removed from V and 6 bases from J, the gap between germline ends came to 18 bases. Germline V gene sequence: CDR1 MNHEY, CDR2 SVGAGI. This CDR3 is built from 14 residues. CDR3 in amino acids: CASTPSGGIDGYTF. The DNA for the CDR3 is TGTGCCAGCACCCCCTCGGGGGGGATCGATGGCTACACCTTC.

The V and J genes are TRBV19 and TRBJ2-6, with 7 bases matching TRBD1. With 7 bases clipped from V and 4 bases from J, the junction kept 10 bases outside the gene matches. Germline V gene lookup returns CDR1 LNHDA and CDR2 SQIVND (reference sequence). CDR3 length: 16 amino acids. For the CDR3, the DNA is TGTGCCAGTACCGATCACAGGGGAGCCGGGGCCAACGTCCTGACTTTC. Protein product: CASTDHRGAGANVLTF.

The chain uses TRBV7-6 and TRBJ2-7, with 7 bases aligning to TRBD1. CDR3 length: 13 residues. CDR1 is SGHVS and CDR2 is FNYEAQ in the germline V gene. V trimming: 2 bases; J trimming: 4 bases; junction bases outside the gene matches: 2. In DNA form, the CDR3 reads TGTGCCAGCAGCTTAAACAGGGGTTACGAGCAGTACTTC. Its translation is CASSLNRGYEQYF. Supplemented by reference TRBV7-6 and TRBJ2-7, the full variable domain reads GAGVSQSPRYKVTKRGQDVALRCDPISGHVSLYWYRQALGQGPEFLTYFNYEAQQDKSGLPNDRFSAERPEGSISTLTIQRTEQRDSAMYRCASSLNRGYEQYFGPGTRLTVT.

This chain links TRBV12-5 with TRBJ1-1; TRBD1 is a possible D gene (5 bases). The CDR3 sequence is 14 residues long. Germline V gives CDR1 LGHNT, CDR2 FRNRAP. Trimming left V 1 base short and J 6 bases short, with 12 bases between. This CDR3 is CASGLGYRFSEAFF. The CDR3, as DNA: TGTGCTAGTGGTTTGGGATACAGGTTCTCTGAAGCTTTCTTT.

The gene calls are TRBV5-1 and TRBJ2-7, with D maybe TRBD1 (6 bases). The CDR3 runs to 14 residues. V was shortened by 2 bases and J by 6 bases, with 15 bases between the two germline ends. The V gene's germline CDR1 is SGHRS and CDR2 YFSETQ. The CDR3 DNA reads TGCGCCAGCAGCTTAGGACAGTTCGGCCCCGAGCAGTACTTC. It codes for CASSLGQFGPEQYF. The full variable domain, with the rest looked up from reference TRBV5-1 and TRBJ2-7, is KAGVTQTPRYLIKTRGQQVTLSCSPISGHRSVSWYQQTPGQGLQFLFEYFSETQRNKGNFPGRFSGRQFSNSRSEMNVSTLELGDSALYLCASSLGQFGPEQYFGPGTRLTVT.

The chain joins TRBV7-2 to TRBJ2-1; TRBD2 might be the D (6 bases). The germline V gene encodes CDR1 SGHTA and CDR2 FQGNSA. This CDR3 spans 18 amino acids. Trimming stripped 2 bases from V and 0 bases from J, with 17 bases between. This chain's CDR3 is CASSLWPSETSSYNEQFF. The DNA for the CDR3 is TGTGCCAGCAGCTTATGGCCTAGCGAGACGAGCTCCTACAATGAGCAGTTCTTC.

The chain links TRBV5-5 to TRBJ2-1; 14 nucleotides match TRBD2. This CDR3 is 15 amino acids long. The J segment lost 6 bases and the V segment lost 2 bases, leaving 1 base of the junction unmatched. Looked up from germline, CDR1 is SGHKS and CDR2 is YYEKEE (reference sequence). CDR3 protein: CASSFGLAGGNEQFF. CDR3 bases: TGTGCCAGCAGCTTCGGACTAGCGGGGGGCAATGAGCAGTTCTTC.

The V call is TRBV5-4, the J call TRBJ1-1; TRBD1 matches 8 bases. J lost 4 bases, V lost 0 bases, and 5 bases had no gene match. The germline gives CDR1 SGHNT, CDR2 YYREEE (reference sequence). The CDR3 runs to 15 residues. The CDR3 here is CASSLDAGGGTEAFF. The CDR3 DNA follows: TGTGCCAGCAGCTTGGATGCAGGGGGCGGCACTGAAGCTTTCTTT.

The V and J genes are TRBV3-1 (or the pseudogene TRBV3-2) and TRBJ1-5, with 10 bases that match TRBD1. After removal of 4 bases from V and 3 bases from J, the junction contained 3 bases not matched to a gene. Germline values: CDR1 LGHDT, CDR2 YNNKEL (reference sequence). This CDR3 comprises 15 residues. The CDR3 loop reads CASSRGTGANQPQHF. The DNA for the CDR3 is TGTGCCAGCAGCCGAGGGACAGGGGCCAATCAGCCCCAGCATTTT.

The gene calls are TRBV6-5 and TRBJ2-3, with TRBD2 as a possible D gene (7 bases). V lost 5 bases and J 3 bases, leaving 15 bases between the germline ends. Germline-derived CDR1 and CDR2 are MNHEY and SVGAGI. The length of the CDR3 is 15 residues. The CDR3 is CASSKGGGRTDTQYF. CDR3 coding DNA: TGTGCCAGCAGTAAGGGGGGGGGCCGAACAGATACGCAGTATTTT.

With respect to this clone: This sample includes further DNA sequences coding for the same CDR3. The chain links TRBV5-6 to TRBJ1-5; D gene ambiguous. Germline CDR1 is SGHDT and CDR2 is YYEEEE. V was cut by 1 base and J by 4 bases, with 6 bases left in between. The CDR3 spans 13 residues. CDR3 protein: CASSLSSNQPQHF. Written as DNA, the CDR3 is TGTGCCAGCAGCTTGTCGTCGAATCAGCCCCAGCATTTT.

This clone was observed once. Written as DNA, the CDR3 is TGTGCCAGCAGTGGCCGGCGGGGGGGCGGCCTAGCGGGGACTGGGGCCAACGTCCTGACTTTC. It codes for CASSGRRGGGLAGTGANVLTF. The rearrangement uses TRBV27 and TRBJ2-6; 9 positions match TRBD2. V trimming: 5 bases; J trimming: 2 bases; junction bases outside the gene matches: 19. The CDR3 contains 21 residues. Germline V CDR1 and CDR2: MNHEY, SMNVEV (reference sequence).

V and J are TRBV10-3 and TRBJ1-2, with D tentatively TRBD1 (6 bases). V gave up 6 bases and J gave up 4 bases, with 21 bases separating them. This CDR3 comprises 16 residues. Germline V CDR1 and CDR2: ENHRY, SYGVKD. The CDR3 region is CAISRQVGEYSYGYTF. The CDR3 DNA is TGTGCCATCAGCAGACAGGTGGGGGAATATAGCTATGGCTACACCTTC.

V gene TRBV30 combines with J gene TRBJ2-2, with TRBD2 identical over 7 bases. Germline V lookup: CDR1 GTSNPN, CDR2 SVGIG (reference sequence). This CDR3 spans 16 amino acids. V gave up 4 bases and J gave up 5 bases; unmatched junction bases: 13. The CDR3 spells CAWINFPGGSTGELFF. The CDR3 nucleotides read TGTGCCTGGATTAATTTTCCGGGAGGTTCTACCGGGGAGCTGTTTTTT.

The J gene is TRBJ1-2, the V gene TRBV6-1; unclear D gene. The CDR3 runs 16 residues. V lost 3 bases, J lost 6 bases, and 20 bases lay in between. From germline, CDR1 is MNHNS and CDR2 SASEGT. CDR3 DNA sequence: TGTGCCAGCAGTGAGCCGGGTTTGGGGTTCGGGGATGGCTACACCTTC. Its protein product is CASSEPGLGFGDGYTF.

V and J are TRBV5-1 and TRBJ2-1, with 12 bases fitting TRBD2. This CDR3 is 19 amino acids long. V shed 0 bases and J 0 bases; nucleotides not matched to a gene: 7. Germline-derived CDR1 and CDR2 are SGHRS and YFSETQ. CDR3 sequence: CASSLGLAGAEFSYNEQFF. As DNA, the CDR3 is TGCGCCAGCAGCTTGGGACTAGCGGGGGCCGAATTCTCCTACAATGAGCAGTTCTTC.